A single sample gave rise to the 9 T cell receptor beta chains below, sequenced in a study of T cell clonotyping in hematopoietic cell transplantation. Sequencing was performed with immunoSEQ multiplex PCR; in TCRdb, only in-frame clones are kept and a portion is missing. The sample has about 36,000 clones, over 75% seen once. The sequenced material came from peripheral blood mononuclear cells. The receptors come from a woman between 35 and 50 years old in good health. Some clones in this sample may be carry-over from other donors' samples.

The J gene is TRBJ2-3, the V gene TRBV5-1, with D uncertain. The CDR3 length is 13 residues. Germline V gene data show CDR1 as SGHRS and CDR2 as YFSETQ. V shed 0 bases and J shed 3 bases, with 5 bases lying between them. The CDR3 is CASSLGGTDTQYF. The CDR3 coding sequence is TGCGCCAGCAGCTTGGGTGGAACAGATACGCAGTATTTT.

V and J are TRBV28 and TRBJ1-2, with 9 bases fitting TRBD1. The CDR3 spans 15 residues. Germline lookup yields CDR1 MDHEN and CDR2 SYDVKM. Trimming removed 2 bases from V and 7 bases from J; junction bases left unmatched: 8. For the CDR3, the DNA is TGTGCCAGCAGTTTACCAGAGGGACAGGGACGTGGCTACACCTTC. Encoded protein: CASSLPEGQGRGYTF.

The genes are TRBV19 and TRBJ2-5; weak D call: TRBD1 (7 bases). Trimming removed 0 bases at V and 5 bases at J, with 19 bases between. The CDR3 has 17 amino acids. Germline V gives CDR1 LNHDA, CDR2 SQIVND (reference sequence). CDR3 protein: CASSIDPNTGAGETQYF. The CDR3 nucleotides are TGTGCCAGTAGTATAGACCCAAATACAGGGGCGGGGGAGACCCAGTACTTC.

V gene TRBV9 combines with J gene TRBJ1-2; a weak D match, TRBD1 (5 bases). Per the germline V gene, CDR1 is SGDLS and CDR2 is YYNGEE. Between the trimmed V and J ends, which lost 2 bases and 1 base, there was a span of 9 bases. This CDR3 comprises 14 residues. The CDR3 DNA is TGTGCCAGCAGCGTGGGACGGGTTAACTATGGCTACACCTTC. This translates into CASSVGRVNYGYTF.

V is TRBV15 and J is TRBJ2-7, with D perhaps assigned TRBD1 or TRBD2 (5 bases each). This CDR3 has 19 residues. Germline CDR1 is LNHNV and CDR2 is YYDKDF (reference sequence). Trimming cost V 0 bases and J 2 bases, with 23 bases left between them. CDR3 amino acids: CATSREISGFRDGAYEQYF. Written as DNA, the CDR3 is TGTGCCACCAGCAGAGAGATCTCCGGGTTCCGGGACGGAGCCTACGAGCAGTACTTC.

The CDR3 reads CASSLQGTSGVSYEQYF. CDR3 DNA: TGTGCCAGTAGTCTTCAAGGGACTAGCGGGGTATCCTACGAGCAGTACTTC. The V call is TRBV19, the J call TRBJ2-7; 13 bases agree with TRBD2. Per the germline V gene, CDR1 is LNHDA and CDR2 is SQIVND (reference sequence). CDR3 length: 17 residues. The trim removed 5 bases at V and 1 base at J, leaving 8 bases unmatched. Together with reference TRBV19 and TRBJ2-7, the CDR3 gives the full variable domain: DGGITQSPKYLFRKEGQNVTLSCEQNLNHDAMYWYRQDPGQGLRLIYYSQIVNDFQKGDIAEGYSVSREKKESFPLTVTSAQKNPTAFYLCASSLQGTSGVSYEQYFGPGTRLTVT.

The V gene is TRBV5-6, the J gene TRBJ2-7, with D possibly TRBD1 on 5 matching bases. Germline CDR1 reads SGHDT; CDR2 reads YYEEEE. V was shortened by 2 bases and J by 3 bases, with 15 bases between the two germline ends. The CDR3 is 15 residues long. The CDR3 region is CASSLLGQRLYEQYF. Here the CDR3 DNA reads TGTGCCAGCAGCTTACTGGGGCAGAGGCTCTACGAGCAGTACTTC.

This clone was observed once. The gene calls are TRBV2 and TRBJ2-5; D possibly corresponds to TRBD1 (6 bases). Between the trimmed V and J ends, which lost 8 bases and 1 base, there was a span of 11 bases. This CDR3 contains 13 residues. From germline, CDR1 is SNHLY and CDR2 FYNNEI. Here the CDR3 reads CASGNRVQETQYF. As DNA, the CDR3 is TGTGCCAGCGGGAACAGGGTCCAAGAGACCCAGTACTTC. The full variable domain, with the rest looked up from reference TRBV2 and TRBJ2-5, is EPEVTQTPSHQVTQMGQEVILRCVPISNHLYFYWYRQILGQKVEFLVSFYNNEISEKSEIFDDQFSVERPDGSNFTLKIRSTKLEDSAMYFCASGNRVQETQYFGPGTRLLVL.

The chain couples TRBV7-2 to TRBJ2-7, with D unresolved. From germline, CDR1 is SGHTA and CDR2 FQGNSA. The CDR3 extends over 13 amino acids. V was pared by 2 bases and J by 2 bases, with 7 bases between. The CDR3, as DNA: TGTGCCAGCAGCTTAATCCCGGCCTACGAGCAGTACTTC. Its translation: CASSLIPAYEQYF. Together with reference TRBV7-2 and TRBJ2-7, the CDR3 gives the full variable domain: GAGVSQSPSNKVTEKGKDVELRCDPISGHTALYWYRQSLGQGLEFLIYFQGNSAPDKSGLPSDRFSAERTGGSVSTLTIQRTQQEDSAVYLCASSLIPAYEQYFGPGTRLTVT.